The clone carrying this TCR beta chain was detected once. Its antigen is unknown. Produced via immunoSEQ multiplex PCR; TCRdb's table is partial and in-frame only. The sample has about 70,000 clones, about 85% seen once; the top ten hold roughly 4.7%. The sample is drawn from a study of OX40 agonist ivuxolimab in advanced cancers. Study results and caveats: Clonal expansion was seen in CD4+ and CD8+ blood T cells by week 6 at 0.1 to 3.0 mg/kg.

CDR1 SGDLS and CDR2 YYNGEE come from the germline V gene. The V gene lost 3 bases and the J gene lost 3 bases, with 6 bases spanning the gap. The CDR3 totals 13 residues. The chain combines TRBV9 with TRBJ1-4, with a tentative D call TRBD1 (6 bases). The material was CD4+ or CD8+ T cells sorted from blood, obtained in a trial of the OX40 agonist ivuxolimab. This receptor was identified in an adult with an advanced solid tumor such as melanoma, head and neck, liver or kidney cancer. DNA for the CDR3: TGTGCCAGCAGCGGGACAGCTAATGAAAAACTGTTTTTT. This sequence encodes CASSGTANEKLFF.